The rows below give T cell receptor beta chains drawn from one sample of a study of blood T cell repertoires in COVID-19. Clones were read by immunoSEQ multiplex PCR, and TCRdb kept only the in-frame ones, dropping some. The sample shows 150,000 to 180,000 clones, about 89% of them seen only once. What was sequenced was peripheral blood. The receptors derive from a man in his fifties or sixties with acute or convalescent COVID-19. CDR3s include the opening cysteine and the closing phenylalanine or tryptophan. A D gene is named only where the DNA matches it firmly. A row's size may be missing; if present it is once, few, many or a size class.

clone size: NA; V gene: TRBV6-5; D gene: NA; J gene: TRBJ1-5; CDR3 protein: CASSYSGAEGQPQHF; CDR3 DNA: TGTGCCAGCAGTTACTCGGGAGCCGAGGGCCAGCCCCAGCATTTT
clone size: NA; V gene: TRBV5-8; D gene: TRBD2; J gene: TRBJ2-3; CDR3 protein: CASSFLAGEADTQYF; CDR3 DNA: TGTGCCAGCAGCTTTTTAGCGGGAGAGGCGGATACGCAGTATTTT
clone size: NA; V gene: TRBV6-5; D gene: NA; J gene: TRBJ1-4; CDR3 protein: CASTPQGVGEKLFF; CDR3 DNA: TGTGCCAGCACCCCTCAGGGCGTTGGTGAAAAACTGTTTTTT
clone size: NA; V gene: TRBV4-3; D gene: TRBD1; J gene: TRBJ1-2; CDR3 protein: CASSQDRDRGNYGYTF; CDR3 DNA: TGCGCCAGCAGCCAAGACCGGGACAGGGGCAACTATGGCTACACCTTC
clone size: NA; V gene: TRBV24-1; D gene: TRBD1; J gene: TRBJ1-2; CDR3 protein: CATSGGQGSGYTF; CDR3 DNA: TGTGCCACCAGTGGGGGACAGGGCAGCGGCTACACCTTC
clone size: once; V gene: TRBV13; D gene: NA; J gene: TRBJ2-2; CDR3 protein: CASSFSGASSTGELFF; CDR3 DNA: TGTGCCAGCAGCTTCTCAGGGGCATCTAGCACCGGGGAGCTGTTTTTT
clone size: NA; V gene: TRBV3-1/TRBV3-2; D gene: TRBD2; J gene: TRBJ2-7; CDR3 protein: CASSQGAGYHEQYF; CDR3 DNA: TGTGCCAGCAGCCAAGGAGCGGGGTATCACGAGCAGTACTTC
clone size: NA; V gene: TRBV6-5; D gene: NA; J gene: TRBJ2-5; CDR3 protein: CASWLGTKYQETQYF; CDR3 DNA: TGTGCCAGCTGGCTTGGGACAAAGTACCAAGAGACCCAGTACTTC
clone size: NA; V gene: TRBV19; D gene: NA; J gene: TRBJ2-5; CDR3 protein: CASSMSGRETQYF; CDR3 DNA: TGTGCCAGTAGTATGAGTGGGCGAGAGACCCAGTACTTC
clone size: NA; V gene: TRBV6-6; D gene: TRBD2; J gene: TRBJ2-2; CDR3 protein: CASSRLAGGDLNTGELFF; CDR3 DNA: TGTGCCAGCAGCCGACTAGCGGGGGGTGACCTGAACACCGGGGAGCTGTTTTTT